This TCR beta chain was observed in a study of T cells expressing NK-cell markers. Across the whole study: Beta-chain profiling covered CD3+CD56+NKG2C+, CD3+CD56+NKG2C- and CD3+CD56-NKG2C+ sorted subsets. Study-level results: Where several donors were concerned, these clonotypes also led the CD3+CD56-NKG2C+ fraction. 1.0-7.0% of CD8+ T cells in several donors belonged to dominant NKG2C+ clonotypes.

TCRdb re-called the 5' RACE reads; one entry per CDR3 protein, DNA not given. The sample has hundreds of thousands of distinct CDR3 sequences; the top ten hold 4.2%. Germline CDR1 SGDLS, CDR2 YYNGEE. The CDR3 loop spans 16 amino acids. As regards this clonotype: Its antigen is currently unknown.

Input material: blood T cells: a sorted CD56 or NKG2C T cell subset, CD4+ or CD8+ T cells, or bulk PBMC T cells (not recorded which). The chain uses TRBV9 and TRBJ2-1; TCRdb indicates TRBD2, and absent DNA this call remains unverified. The receptor was isolated from a woman between 18 and 75 years old in good health. The CDR3 protein is CASSPKIAGNYNEQFF.